This T cell receptor (beta chain) was found in a study of response to subunit inactivated influenza vaccine. Germline values: CDR1 SGHVS, CDR2 FNYEAQ. This CDR3 spans 18 amino acids. V was trimmed by 5 bases and J by 0 bases, leaving 21 bases between them. This clonotype was counted a few times. MiXCR, run by TCRdb on the RT-PCR reads, gives a single entry per CDR3 protein. The table includes over 750,000 distinct CDR3 sequences, 21% detected once. The specimen comprised PBMCs from blood, sampled roughly 5 days after vaccination. The clonotype originates from a man aged 45 to 65 who received an inactivated influenza vaccine. The genes are TRBV7-6 and TRBJ2-3; no reliable D call. CDR3 region: CASSPRAHQPSSTDTQYF. In DNA, the CDR3 is TGTGCCAGCAGCCCTCGTGCGCACCAACCCTCCAGCACAGATACGCAGTATTTT.